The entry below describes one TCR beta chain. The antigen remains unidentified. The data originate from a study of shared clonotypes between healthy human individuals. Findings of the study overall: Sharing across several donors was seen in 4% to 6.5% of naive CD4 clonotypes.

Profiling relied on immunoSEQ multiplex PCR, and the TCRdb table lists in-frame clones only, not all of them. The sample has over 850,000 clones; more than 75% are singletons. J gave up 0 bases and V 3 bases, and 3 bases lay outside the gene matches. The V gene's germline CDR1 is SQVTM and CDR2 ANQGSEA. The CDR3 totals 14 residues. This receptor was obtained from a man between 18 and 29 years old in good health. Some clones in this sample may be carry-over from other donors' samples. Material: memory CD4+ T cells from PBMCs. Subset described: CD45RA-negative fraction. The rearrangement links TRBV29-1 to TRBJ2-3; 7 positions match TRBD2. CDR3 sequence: CSVDSGTSTDTQYF. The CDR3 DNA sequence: TGCAGCGTTGACAGCGGGACTAGCACAGATACGCAGTATTTT.